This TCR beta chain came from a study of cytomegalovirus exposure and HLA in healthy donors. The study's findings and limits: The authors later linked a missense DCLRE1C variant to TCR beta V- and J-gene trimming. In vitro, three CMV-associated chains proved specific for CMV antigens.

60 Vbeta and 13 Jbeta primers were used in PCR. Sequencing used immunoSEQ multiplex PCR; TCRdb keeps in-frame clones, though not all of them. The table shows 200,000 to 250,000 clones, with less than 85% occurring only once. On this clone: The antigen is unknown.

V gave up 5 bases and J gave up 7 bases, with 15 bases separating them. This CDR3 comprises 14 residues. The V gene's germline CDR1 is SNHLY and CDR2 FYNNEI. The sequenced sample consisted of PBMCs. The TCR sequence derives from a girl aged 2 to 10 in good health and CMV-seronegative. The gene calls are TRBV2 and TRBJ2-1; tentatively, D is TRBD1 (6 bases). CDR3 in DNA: TGTGCCAGCAGTATCCAGGGGACCTGGAATGAGCAGTTCTTC. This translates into CASSIQGTWNEQFF.